This T cell receptor beta chain was captured in a study of blood T cell repertoires in COVID-19. Study as a whole: Sources were T cells, B-cell-depleted T cells, or PBMCs; the material itself was cDNA or gDNA.

Germline CDR1 MDHEN, CDR2 SYDVKM. V lost 1 base and J 6 bases, leaving 12 bases between the germline ends. CDR3 size: 14 residues. Sequencing used immunoSEQ multiplex PCR; TCRdb keeps in-frame clones, though not all of them. Altogether some 150,000 clones are present, 80% to 90% being singletons, with the ten largest covering around 3.9%. This rearrangement joins TRBV28 to TRBJ1-1; D uncertain. This TCR was recovered from a woman aged 60 to 75 who had recovered from COVID-19. Sequenced: peripheral blood. CDR3 coding DNA: TGTGCCAGCAGTTTATATACGGGGATACCTGAAGCTTTCTTT. Its protein product is CASSLYTGIPEAFF.